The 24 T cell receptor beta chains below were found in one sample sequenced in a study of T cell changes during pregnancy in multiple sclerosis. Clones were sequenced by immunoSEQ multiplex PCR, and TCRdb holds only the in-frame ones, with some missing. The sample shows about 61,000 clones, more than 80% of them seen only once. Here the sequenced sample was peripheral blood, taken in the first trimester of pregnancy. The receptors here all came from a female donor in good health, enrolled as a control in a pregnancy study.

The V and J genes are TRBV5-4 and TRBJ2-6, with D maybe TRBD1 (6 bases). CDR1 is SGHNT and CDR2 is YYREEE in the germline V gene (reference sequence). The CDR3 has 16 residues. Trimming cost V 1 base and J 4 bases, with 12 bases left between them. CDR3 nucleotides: TGTGCCAGCAGCTTGTACAGGGTAACCGGGGCCAACGTCCTGACTTTC. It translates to CASSLYRVTGANVLTF.

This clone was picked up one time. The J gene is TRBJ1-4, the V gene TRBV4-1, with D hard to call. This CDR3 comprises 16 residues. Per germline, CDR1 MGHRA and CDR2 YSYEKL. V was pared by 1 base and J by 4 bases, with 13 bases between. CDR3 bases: TGCGCCAGCAGCCAAGGGAGGGCCCGGAGTAATGAAAAACTGTTTTTT. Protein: CASSQGRARSNEKLFF.

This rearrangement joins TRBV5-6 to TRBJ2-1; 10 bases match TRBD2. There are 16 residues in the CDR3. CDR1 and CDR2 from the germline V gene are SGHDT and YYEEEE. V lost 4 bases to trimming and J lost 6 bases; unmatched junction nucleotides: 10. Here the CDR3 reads CASSLDSGGAFNEQFF. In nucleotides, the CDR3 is TGTGCCAGCAGCCTAGACAGCGGGGGGGCCTTCAATGAGCAGTTCTTC.

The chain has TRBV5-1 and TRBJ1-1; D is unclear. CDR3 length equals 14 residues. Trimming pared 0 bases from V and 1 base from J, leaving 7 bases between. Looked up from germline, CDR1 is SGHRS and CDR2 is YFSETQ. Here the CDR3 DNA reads TGCGCCAGCAGCTTGGTTGGCAGGAACACTGAAGCTTTCTTT. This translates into CASSLVGRNTEAFF.

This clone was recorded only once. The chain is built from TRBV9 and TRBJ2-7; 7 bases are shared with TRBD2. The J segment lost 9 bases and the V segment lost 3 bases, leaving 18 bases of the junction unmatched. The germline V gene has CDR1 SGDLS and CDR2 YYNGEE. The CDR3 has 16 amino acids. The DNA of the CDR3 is TGTGCCAGCAGCGCCACCCCCGGGGGGTTCCGAGAGGCGCAGTACTTC. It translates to CASSATPGGFREAQYF.

The CDR3 loop is CASSELGSPNYGYTF. CDR3 in DNA: TGTGCCAGCAGTGAATTGGGCAGTCCTAACTATGGCTACACCTTC. V gene TRBV25-1 combines with J gene TRBJ1-2; D is unresolved. Germline values: CDR1 MGHDK, CDR2 SYGVNS. The CDR3 sequence is 15 residues long. Between the trimmed V and J ends, which lost 1 base and 0 bases, there was a span of 9 bases.

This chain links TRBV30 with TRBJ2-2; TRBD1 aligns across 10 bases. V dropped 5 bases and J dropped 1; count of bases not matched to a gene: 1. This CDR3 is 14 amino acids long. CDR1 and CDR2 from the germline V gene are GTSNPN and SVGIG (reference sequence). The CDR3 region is CAWGDRGNTGELFF. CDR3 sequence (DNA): TGTGCCTGGGGGGACAGGGGGAACACCGGGGAGCTGTTTTTT.

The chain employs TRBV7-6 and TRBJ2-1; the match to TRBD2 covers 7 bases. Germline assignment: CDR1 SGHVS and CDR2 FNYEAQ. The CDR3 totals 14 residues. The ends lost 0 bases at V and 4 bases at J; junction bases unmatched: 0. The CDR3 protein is CASSLAGGYNEQFF. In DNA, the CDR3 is TGTGCCAGCAGCTTAGCGGGGGGGTACAATGAGCAGTTCTTC.

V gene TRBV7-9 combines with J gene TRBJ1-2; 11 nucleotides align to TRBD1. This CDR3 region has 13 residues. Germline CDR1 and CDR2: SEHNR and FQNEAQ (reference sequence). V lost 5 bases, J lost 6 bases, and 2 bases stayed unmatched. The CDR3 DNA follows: TGTGCCAGCAGCCAGGACAGGGGGCATGGCTACACCTTC. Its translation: CASSQDRGHGYTF.

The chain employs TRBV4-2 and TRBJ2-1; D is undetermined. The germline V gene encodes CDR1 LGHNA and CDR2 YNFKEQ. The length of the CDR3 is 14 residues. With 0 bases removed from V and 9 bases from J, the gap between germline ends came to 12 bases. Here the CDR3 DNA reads TGTGCCAGCAGCCAAGATATAGTAGCTGCTGAGCAGTTCTTC. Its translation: CASSQDIVAAEQFF.

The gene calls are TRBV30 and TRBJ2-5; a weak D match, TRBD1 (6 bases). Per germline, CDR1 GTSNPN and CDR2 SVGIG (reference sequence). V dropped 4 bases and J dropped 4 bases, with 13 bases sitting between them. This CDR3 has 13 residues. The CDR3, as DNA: TGTGCCTGGACGGTAGGGGGTAGAGAGACCCAGTACTTC. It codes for CAWTVGGRETQYF.

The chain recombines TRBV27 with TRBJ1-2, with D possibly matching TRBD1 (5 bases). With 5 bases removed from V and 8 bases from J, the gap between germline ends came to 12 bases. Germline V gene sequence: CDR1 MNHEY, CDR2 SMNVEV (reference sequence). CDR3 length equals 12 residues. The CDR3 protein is CASSGDLEGYTF. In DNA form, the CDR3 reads TGTGCCAGCAGTGGGGACTTGGAGGGCTACACCTTC.

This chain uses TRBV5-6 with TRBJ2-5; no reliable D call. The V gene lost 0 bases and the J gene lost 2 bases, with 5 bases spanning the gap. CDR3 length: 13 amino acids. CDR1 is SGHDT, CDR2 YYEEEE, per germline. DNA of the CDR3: TGTGCCAGCAGCTTGGAACAGCAAGAGACCCAGTACTTC. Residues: CASSLEQQETQYF.

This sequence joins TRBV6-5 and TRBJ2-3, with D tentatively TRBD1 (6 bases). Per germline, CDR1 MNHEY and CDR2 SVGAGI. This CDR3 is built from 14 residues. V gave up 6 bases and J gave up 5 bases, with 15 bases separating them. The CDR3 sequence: CASRTTGYKDTQYF. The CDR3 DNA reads TGTGCCAGCAGAACGACAGGTTATAAAGATACGCAGTATTTT.

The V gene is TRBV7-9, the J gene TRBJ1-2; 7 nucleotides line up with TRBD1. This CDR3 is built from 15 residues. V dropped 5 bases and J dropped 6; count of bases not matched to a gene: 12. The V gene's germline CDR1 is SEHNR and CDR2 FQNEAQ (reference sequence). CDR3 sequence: CASSDTGDPLDGYTF. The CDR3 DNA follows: TGTGCCAGCAGCGATACAGGGGATCCATTGGATGGCTACACCTTC. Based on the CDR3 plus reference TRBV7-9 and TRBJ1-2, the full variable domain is DTGVSQNPRHKITKRGQNVTFRCDPISEHNRLYWYRQTLGQGPEFLTYFQNEAQLEKSRLLSDRFSAERPKGSFSTLEIQRTEQGDSAMYLCASSDTGDPLDGYTFGSGTRLTVV.

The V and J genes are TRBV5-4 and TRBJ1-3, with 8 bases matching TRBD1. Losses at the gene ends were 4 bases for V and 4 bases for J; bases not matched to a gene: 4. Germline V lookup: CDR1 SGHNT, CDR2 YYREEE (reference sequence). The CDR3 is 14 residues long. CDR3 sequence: CASSPTGAGNTIYF. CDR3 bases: TGTGCCAGCAGCCCGACAGGGGCCGGAAACACCATATATTTT.

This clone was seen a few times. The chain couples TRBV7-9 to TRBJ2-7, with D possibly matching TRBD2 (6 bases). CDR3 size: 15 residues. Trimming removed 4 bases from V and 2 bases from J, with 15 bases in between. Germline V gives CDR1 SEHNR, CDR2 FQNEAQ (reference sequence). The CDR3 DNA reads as TGTGCCAGCAGCTCCGGGGGACGATTCCCCTACGAGCAGTACTTC. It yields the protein CASSSGGRFPYEQYF.

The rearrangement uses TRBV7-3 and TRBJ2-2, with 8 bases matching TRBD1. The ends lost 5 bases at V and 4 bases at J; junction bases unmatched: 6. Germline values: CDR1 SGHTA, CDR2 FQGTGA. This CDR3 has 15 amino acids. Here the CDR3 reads CASSPRGRGTGELFF. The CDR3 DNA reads TGTGCCAGCAGCCCCAGGGGGCGCGGCACCGGGGAGCTGTTTTTT. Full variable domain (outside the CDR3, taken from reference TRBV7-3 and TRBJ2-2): GAGVSQTPSNKVTEKGKYVELRCDPISGHTALYWYRQSLGQGPEFLIYFQGTGAADDSGLPNDRFFAVRPEGSVSTLKIQRTERGDSAVYLCASSPRGRGTGELFFGEGSRLTVL.

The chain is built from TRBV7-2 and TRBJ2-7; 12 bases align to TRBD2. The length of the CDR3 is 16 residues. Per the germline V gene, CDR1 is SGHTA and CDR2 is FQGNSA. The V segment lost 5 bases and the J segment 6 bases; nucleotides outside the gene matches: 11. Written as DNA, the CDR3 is TGTGCCAGCAGCCCTAGTTTGCTAGCGGGGGGGCCCGAGCAGTACTTC. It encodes CASSPSLLAGGPEQYF.

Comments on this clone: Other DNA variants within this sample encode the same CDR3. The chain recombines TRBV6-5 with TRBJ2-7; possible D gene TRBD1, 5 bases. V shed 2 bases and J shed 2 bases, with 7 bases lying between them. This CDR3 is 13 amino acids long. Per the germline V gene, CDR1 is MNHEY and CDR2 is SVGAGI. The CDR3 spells CASSYRGTYEQYF. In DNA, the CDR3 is TGTGCCAGCAGTTACAGGGGAACCTACGAGCAGTACTTC.

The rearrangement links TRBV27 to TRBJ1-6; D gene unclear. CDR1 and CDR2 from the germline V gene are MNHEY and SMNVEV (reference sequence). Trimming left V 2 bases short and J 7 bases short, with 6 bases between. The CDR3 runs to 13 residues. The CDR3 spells CASSLLRNSPLHF. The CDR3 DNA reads TGTGCCAGCAGTTTACTGAGGAATTCACCCCTCCACTTT.

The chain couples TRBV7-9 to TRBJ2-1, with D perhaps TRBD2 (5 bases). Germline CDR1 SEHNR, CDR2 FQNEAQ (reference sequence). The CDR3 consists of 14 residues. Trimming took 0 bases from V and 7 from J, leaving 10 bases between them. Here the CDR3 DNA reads TGTGCCAGCAGCTTAGCGGTTAGGGAGAATGAGCAGTTCTTC. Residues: CASSLAVRENEQFF.

CDR3 coding DNA: TGTGCCAGTAGTATCGGGCAGGGGGCAGGGGGTGAAAAACTGTTTTTT. The encoded protein is CASSIGQGAGGEKLFF. The V call is TRBV19, the J call TRBJ1-4, with TRBD1 identical over 8 bases. Unmatched junction bases numbered 10, after V lost 3 bases and J lost 7 bases. CDR1 is LNHDA and CDR2 is SQIVND in the germline V gene (reference sequence). The CDR3 covers 16 residues.

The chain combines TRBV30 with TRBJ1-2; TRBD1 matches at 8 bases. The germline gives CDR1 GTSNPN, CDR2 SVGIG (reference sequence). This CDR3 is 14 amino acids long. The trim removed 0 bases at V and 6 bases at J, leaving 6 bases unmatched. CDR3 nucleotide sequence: TGTGCCTGGAGTGTAATGCCAGGGGGCAATGGCTACACCTTC. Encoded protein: CAWSVMPGGNGYTF. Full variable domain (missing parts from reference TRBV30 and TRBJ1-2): SQTIHQWPATLVQPVGSPLSLECTVEGTSNPNLYWYRQAAGRGLQLLFYSVGIGQISSEVPQNLSASRPQDRQFILSSKKLLLSDSGFYLCAWSVMPGGNGYTFGSGTRLTVV.